This T cell receptor beta chain was retrieved from a study of T-cell reconstitution after alpha-beta-depleted transplantation in children. Study-wide points: There were reportedly several hundred expanded graft clones from which alpha-beta T cells came about two months after transplant.

Unique molecular identifiers were used to barcode this TCRbeta library. In TCRdb, the PCR reads were re-called with MiXCR into one record per CDR3 protein. Among hundreds of thousands of distinct CDR3 sequences listed, over 10% were seen once. A remark on this clonotype: The antigen remains unidentified.

With 1 base removed from V and 2 bases from J, the gap between germline ends came to 8 bases. CDR1 and CDR2 from the germline V gene are KGHSH and LQKENI. This CDR3 region has 14 residues. This specimen was PBMCs, mostly from graft donor cells, taken 360 days after TCRalphabeta/CD19-depleted stem cell transplant. The V gene is TRBV18, the J gene TRBJ1-1; TRBD1 might be the D (6 bases). This TCR was recovered from a male patient younger than 18 who had a stem cell transplant for acute myeloid leukemia, so the T cells may come from the graft donor. For the CDR3, the DNA is TGTGCCAGCTCACCACTGGGACAAAACACTGAAGCTTTCTTT. Protein: CASSPLGQNTEAFF. Full variable domain (missing parts from reference TRBV18 and TRBJ1-1): NAGVMQNPRHLVRRRGQEARLRCSPMKGHSHVYWYRQLPEEGLKFMVYLQKENIIDESGMPKERFSAEFPKEGPSILRIQQVVRGDSAAYFCASSPLGQNTEAFFGQGTRLTVV.